Sequencing of this TCR beta chain was carried out in a study of CD8 T cells in Susac syndrome. Study observations and caveats: The study recognized that the number of individuals in its TCR sequencing and HLA analysis was relatively small.

The CDR3 loop spans 12 amino acids. Germline assignment: CDR1 GTSNPN and CDR2 SVGIG (reference sequence). Trimming shortened V by 4 bases and J by 3 bases, and 10 bases separated the two germline ends. On this clonotype itself: What it binds is unknown.

CD8+ and CD4+ T cells taken from blood had their TCR beta sequenced. The patients serving as multiple sclerosis controls were treatment-naive. They had stable or active relapsing-remitting disease and fulfilled revised McDonald criteria. Random hexamers were used to reverse transcribe roughly 0.45 to 1 ug of RNA. The immunoSEQ assay covered 54 Vbeta and 13 Jbeta segments for CDR3. TCRdb re-derived calls from the immunoSEQ multiplex PCR reads in MiXCR, one entry per CDR3 protein. The sample carries roughly 400,000 distinct CDR3 sequences, approximately 85% recorded once. The TCR comes from a human donor with multiple sclerosis. Sequenced sample: CD8+ T cells from PBMCs. The chain employs TRBV30 and TRBJ2-7; D is uncertain. DNA of the CDR3: TGTGCCTGGAACTCGGGCGACTACGAGCAGTACTTC. Translating it yields CAWNSGDYEQYF.